Presented here are 24 T cell receptor beta chains from one specimen sequenced in a study of T cell responses to AZD1222 COVID-19 vaccine. Generated by immunoSEQ multiplex PCR, the TCRdb table keeps only in-frame clones and is missing some. The sample has about 140,000 clones; 90% to 95% are singletons. Sequences were derived from peripheral blood, sampled 28 days after the second AZD1222 dose. These receptors all stem from an adult who received the AZD1222 COVID-19 vaccine.

The chain joins TRBV3-1 (or the pseudogene TRBV3-2) to TRBJ1-3, with D uncertain. The ends were cut back, 2 bases at V and 1 base at J, with 9 bases in the middle. CDR1 LGHDT and CDR2 YNNKEL come from the germline V gene (reference sequence). This CDR3 comprises 15 residues. The CDR3 protein is CASSQLPESGNTIYF. The CDR3 bases are TGTGCCAGCAGCCAATTACCGGAGTCTGGAAACACCATATATTTT.

Points on this clone: Germline and junction disagree at one end, which may indicate a read error. The V call is TRBV5-5, the J call TRBJ1-5; a weak D match, TRBD1 (6 bases). The length of the CDR3 is 14 residues. Germline CDR1 and CDR2: SGHKS and YYEKEE (reference sequence). CDR3 DNA: TGTGCCAGCAGTTTGGACAGCCTGAGGCAGCCCCAGCATTTT. This gives the protein CASSLDSLRQPQHF.

The chain employs TRBV9 and TRBJ2-7; D remains unclear. CDR3 length: 13 residues. The V gene lost 0 bases and the J gene lost 4 bases, with 8 bases spanning the gap. Germline V gene sequence: CDR1 SGDLS, CDR2 YYNGEE. CDR3 sequence reads: CASSVGVGYEQYF. The CDR3 bases are TGTGCCAGCAGCGTAGGAGTGGGGTACGAGCAGTACTTC.

The rearrangement uses TRBV2 and TRBJ1-6; TRBD1 might be the D (6 bases). The V gene's germline CDR1 is SNHLY and CDR2 FYNNEI. The V end lost 8 bases, the J end lost 5 bases, and 16 bases lay between the germline ends. The CDR3 has 15 amino acids. Here the CDR3 reads CASVFRDIDNSPLHF. Here the CDR3 DNA reads TGTGCCAGCGTTTTTCGGGACATCGATAATTCACCCCTCCACTTT.

The rearrangement uses TRBV10-3 and TRBJ1-1; 7 bases are a match to TRBD1. This CDR3 spans 13 amino acids. Trimming at V came to 4 bases and at J to 1 base, leaving 0 bases not matched to a gene. Germline V gives CDR1 ENHRY, CDR2 SYGVKD. CDR3 in DNA: TGTGCCATCAGTGGACAGGGGAACACTGAAGCTTTCTTT. Protein: CAISGQGNTEAFF.

J is TRBJ1-5 and V is TRBV21-1; whether TRBD1, the table's D call, matches the DNA was not checked. TRBV21-1 represents a pseudogene. The CDR3 consists of 18 residues. The CDR3 nucleotides are TGTGCCAGCAGCAAAACCCGGACAAGATATTTTAGCAATCAGCCCCAGCATTTT. This sequence encodes CASSKTRTRYFSNQPQHF.

The chain links TRBV5-6 to TRBJ2-7, with TRBD1 matching 10 bases. CDR1 is SGHDT, CDR2 YYEEEE, per germline. This CDR3 contains 14 residues. V lost 7 bases and J lost 1; bases outside the gene matches: 5. The CDR3 loop reads CASSRTGGSYEQYF. The CDR3 region has the DNA TGTGCCAGCTCCAGGACAGGGGGATCCTACGAGCAGTACTTC. Based on the CDR3 plus reference TRBV5-6 and TRBJ2-7, the full variable domain is DAGVTQSPTHLIKTRGQQVTLRCSPKSGHDTVSWYQQALGQGPQFIFQYYEEEERQRGNFPDRFSGHQFPNYSSELNVNALLLGDSALYLCASSRTGGSYEQYFGPGTRLTVT.

This CDR3 reads CASSAAGGGYNEQFF. The CDR3 coding sequence is TGTGCCAGCAGCGCAGCGGGGGGAGGCTACAATGAGCAGTTCTTC. J is TRBJ2-1 and V is TRBV7-9; 9 positions match TRBD2. The CDR3 length is 15 residues. Germline CDR1 SEHNR, CDR2 FQNEAQ (reference sequence). Trimming at V came to 5 bases and at J to 3 bases, leaving 5 bases not matched to a gene.

The chain carries TRBV7-9 and TRBJ2-7; D possibly corresponds to TRBD1 (6 bases). V gave up 5 bases and J gave up 2 bases, with 13 bases separating them. Germline lookup yields CDR1 SEHNR and CDR2 FQNEAQ (reference sequence). The CDR3 runs to 14 residues. The CDR3 coding sequence is TGTGCCAGCAGCCTCCAGGGGTTTCCCTACGAGCAGTACTTC. Protein product: CASSLQGFPYEQYF.

In DNA, the CDR3 is TGCGCCAGCAGTCAAAAAGGGGTCAATCAGCCCCAGCATTTT. Translation gives CASSQKGVNQPQHF. The chain links TRBV23-1 to TRBJ1-5, with D perhaps TRBD1 (5 bases). TRBV23-1 is known as an ORF, though its function is uncertain. This CDR3 is built from 14 residues. Trimming shortened V by 2 bases and J by 3 bases, and 8 bases separated the two germline ends.

The CDR3 region is CASSLDSWTSGGINEQFF. DNA for the CDR3: TGTGCCAGCAGCTTAGATTCCTGGACTAGCGGGGGGATAAATGAGCAGTTCTTC. V is TRBV7-8 and J is TRBJ2-1, with TRBD2 matching over 14 bases. Germline CDR1 is SGHVS and CDR2 is FQNEAQ. J lost 7 bases, V lost 1 base, and 9 bases had no gene match. The CDR3 consists of 18 residues.

V and J are TRBV27 and TRBJ1-2; TRBD1 matches 8 bases. Germline CDR1 and CDR2: MNHEY and SMNVEV (reference sequence). The CDR3 runs 14 residues. The V and J ends lost 5 bases and 4 bases, in that order; junction bases with no gene match: 6. The CDR3 sequence: CASSLYGQGYGYTF. In DNA, the CDR3 is TGTGCCAGCAGTCTCTACGGACAGGGCTATGGCTACACCTTC.

This rearrangement joins TRBV4-1 to TRBJ2-2; D possibly corresponds to TRBD2 (5 bases). The CDR3 contains 14 residues. CDR1 and CDR2 (germline): MGHRA, YSYEKL. V was shortened by 8 bases and J by 5 bases, with 15 bases between the two germline ends. Here the CDR3 reads CASRQEVGTGELFF. Here the CDR3 DNA reads TGCGCCAGCCGTCAGGAGGTGGGAACCGGGGAGCTGTTTTTT.

Here the CDR3 DNA reads TGCGCCAGCAGTCATGAGGGGCTTAAGGGACACCGAAACTATGGCTACACCTTC. This gives the protein CASSHEGLKGHRNYGYTF. The J gene is TRBJ1-2, the V gene TRBV23-1; D is possibly TRBD1 (6 bases). TRBV23-1 is an ORF for which the function is uncertain. Trimming removed 3 bases from V and 2 bases from J, with 22 bases in between. The CDR3 runs to 18 residues.

V gene TRBV19 combines with J gene TRBJ1-2, with D maybe TRBD1 (5 bases). Germline V lookup: CDR1 LNHDA, CDR2 SQIVND (reference sequence). V gave up 5 bases and J gave up 0 bases, with 16 bases separating them. This CDR3 has 16 residues. The CDR3 sequence: CASSSKGRDSNYGYTF. CDR3 sequence (DNA): TGTGCCAGTAGTTCAAAGGGGAGGGATTCTAACTATGGCTACACCTTC.

The chain uses TRBV12-3 or TRBV12-4 and TRBJ2-7; D is unresolved. Trimming shortened V by 8 bases and J by 3 bases, and 8 bases separated the two germline ends. CDR3 length: 11 residues. The CDR3 spells CASGPLYEQYF. The CDR3 DNA sequence: TGTGCCAGCGGACCTCTCTACGAGCAGTACTTC.

This clone was picked up one time. V usage is TRBV18 and J usage is TRBJ1-5; 8 bases fit TRBD1. This CDR3 has 14 amino acids. V was clipped by 3 bases and J by 7 bases; unmatched bases: 5. Germline assignment: CDR1 KGHSH and CDR2 LQKENI. CDR3 coding DNA: TGTGCCAGCTCACCGGACAGGGAAGGACAGCCCCAGCATTTT. Protein sequence: CASSPDREGQPQHF.

CDR3: CASSPRQGMNTEAFF. CDR3 sequence (DNA): TGTGCCAGCAGCCCTCGACAGGGGATGAACACTGAAGCTTTCTTT. The V gene is TRBV11-3, the J gene TRBJ1-1, with TRBD1 matching 8 bases. V shed 5 bases, J shed 0 bases, and the junction held 5 bases outside the gene matches. Germline CDR1 is SGHNT and CDR2 is YENEEA. CDR3 length: 15 amino acids.

The chain has TRBV28 and TRBJ2-7; a possible D gene is TRBD2 (5 bases). CDR1 and CDR2 from the germline V gene are MDHEN and SYDVKM. The CDR3 length is 11 residues. Trimming shortened V by 10 bases and J by 3 bases, and 10 bases separated the two germline ends. The CDR3 loop is CATNRGYEQYF. For the CDR3, the DNA is TGTGCCACCAACCGGGGCTACGAGCAGTACTTC. Supplemented by reference TRBV28 and TRBJ2-7, the full variable domain reads DVKVTQSSRYLVKRTGEKVFLECVQDMDHENMFWYRQDPGLGLRLIYFSYDVKMKEKGDIPEGYSVSREKKERFSLILESASTNQTSMYLCATNRGYEQYFGPGTRLTVT.

This chain links TRBV12-3 or TRBV12-4 with TRBJ1-1; D is uncertain. Trimming left V 8 bases short and J 1 base short, with 11 bases between. The length of the CDR3 is 13 residues. The CDR3 sequence is CASGRAANTEAFF. As DNA, the CDR3 is TGTGCCAGCGGAAGGGCTGCGAACACTGAAGCTTTCTTT.

This sequence joins TRBV25-1 and TRBJ2-3; tentative D call: TRBD1 (5 bases). V was shortened by 3 bases and J by 3 bases, with 16 bases between the two germline ends. The germline gives CDR1 MGHDK, CDR2 SYGVNS. CDR3 length: 16 residues. CDR3 DNA: TGTGCCAGCAGTGATCACAGGTTCGGCTGGACAGATACGCAGTATTTT. Amino acids: CASSDHRFGWTDTQYF.

The chain is built from TRBV27 and TRBJ2-4; D may be TRBD1 (6 bases). Germline V gives CDR1 MNHEY, CDR2 SMNVEV (reference sequence). Trimming stripped 5 bases from V and 7 bases from J, with 27 bases between. This CDR3 contains 18 residues. The CDR3: CASSLTPLGQPEPNIQYF. The DNA of the CDR3 is TGTGCCAGCAGTCTCACACCATTGGGACAACCCGAGCCGAACATTCAGTACTTC.

This sequence joins TRBV6-1 and TRBJ1-1; a possible D gene is TRBD1 (6 bases). The CDR3 runs 14 residues. V was clipped by 7 bases and J by 1 base, with 13 bases between them. CDR1 MNHNS and CDR2 SASEGT come from the germline V gene. CDR3 in DNA: TGTGCCAGCATCAGGGGCGAATCGAACACTGAAGCTTTCTTT. Translating gives CASIRGESNTEAFF.

The CDR3 nucleotides are TGTGCCAGCACCCGGGGGCCTAATGAAAAACTGTTTTTT. It codes for CASTRGPNEKLFF. The chain carries TRBV2 and TRBJ1-4, with TRBD1 as a possible D gene (6 bases). V shed 7 bases and J shed 3 bases, with 9 bases lying between them. The CDR3 totals 13 residues. Per the germline V gene, CDR1 is SNHLY and CDR2 is FYNNEI.